The 18 T cell receptor beta chains reported below all come from one sample, sequenced in a study of T-cell memory formation after mild COVID-19. TCRdb processed the 5' RACE reads anew with MiXCR; each CDR3 protein has one entry. Among roughly 300,000 distinct CDR3 sequences listed, roughly 8% were seen once. Sample: PBMCs or a T cell subset sorted from them (not recorded which). Receptors originate from a man aged 18 to 35 who had mild COVID-19 (a few samples of this study predate the infection). Cell type and time point are not known.

The chain has TRBV20-1 and TRBJ2-3; TRBD1 matches at 12 bases. Trimming cost V 5 bases and J 0 bases; bases outside gene matches: 9. This CDR3 region has 17 residues. Per the germline V gene, CDR1 is DFQATT and CDR2 is SNEGSKA (reference sequence). The CDR3 DNA reads as TGCAGTGCTCCACGGGACAGGGGGCTCGTGAGCACAGATACGCAGTATTTT. Translating it yields CSAPRDRGLVSTDTQYF.

This clonotype was picked up a small number of times. J is TRBJ2-1 and V is TRBV6-2 or TRBV6-3, with a weak D call TRBD2 (7 bases). Germline V gene data show CDR1 as MNHEY and CDR2 as SVGEGT. Trimming took off 7 bases at V and 2 bases at J, with 18 bases between the two ends. The CDR3 consists of 16 residues. This CDR3 reads CASILRRGGAYNEQFF. In DNA form, the CDR3 reads TGTGCCAGCATCCTACGGAGGGGGGGAGCCTACAATGAGCAGTTCTTC.

This clonotype was detected many times. This rearrangement joins TRBV4-2 to TRBJ2-5; TRBD2 matches at 10 bases. The CDR3 contains 16 residues. V lost 5 bases and J lost 1; bases outside the gene matches: 7. Germline CDR1 is LGHNA and CDR2 is YNFKEQ. The CDR3 sequence is CASSSGLAEIQETQYF. In nucleotides, the CDR3 is TGTGCCAGCAGCTCAGGACTAGCGGAGATCCAAGAGACCCAGTACTTC.

Many counts were recorded for this clonotype. The chain is built from TRBV27 and TRBJ2-3, with a possible D match to TRBD1 (6 bases). Trimming stripped 6 bases from V and 4 bases from J, with 14 bases between. This CDR3 is 14 amino acids long. Germline V gene data show CDR1 as MNHEY and CDR2 as SMNVEV (reference sequence). The CDR3 protein is CASSLQGWADTQYF. The CDR3, as DNA: TGTGCCAGCAGCCTTCAGGGGTGGGCAGATACGCAGTATTTT.

This clonotype has just a few counts. CDR3 sequence (DNA): TGTGCCAGCAGTTACTCCGCAGGGAGCTCTGGAAACACCATATATTTT. Protein: CASSYSAGSSGNTIYF. The V and J genes are TRBV6-5 and TRBJ1-3, with D possibly matching TRBD1 (5 bases). Looked up from germline, CDR1 is MNHEY and CDR2 is SVGAGI. The CDR3 is 16 amino acids. Trimming took off 0 bases at V and 0 bases at J, with 9 bases between the two ends.

This clonotype was recorded a few times. The chain couples TRBV24-1 to TRBJ2-1; D unclear. V was trimmed by 0 bases and J by 6 bases, leaving 2 bases between them. The CDR3 has 12 amino acids. The germline gives CDR1 KGHDR, CDR2 SFDVKD. CDR3: CATSDLVNEQFF. The CDR3 nucleotides read TGTGCCACCAGTGATTTGGTCAATGAGCAGTTCTTC.

This clonotype was counted only a few times. The V and J genes are TRBV12-3 or TRBV12-4 and TRBJ1-2; TRBD1 might be the D (5 bases). V was clipped by 0 bases and J by 8 bases, with 7 bases between them. The CDR3 consists of 12 residues. CDR3 in DNA: TGTGCCAGCAGTTTAGCGGGGGAAGGCTACACCTTC. Protein: CASSLAGEGYTF.

The V gene is TRBV7-6, the J gene TRBJ2-7, with 8 bases that match TRBD1. V lost 7 bases to trimming and J lost 5 bases; unmatched junction nucleotides: 10. The CDR3 totals 14 residues. The germline gives CDR1 SGHVS, CDR2 FNYEAQ. The chain's CDR3 is CASTLARGHDEQYF. CDR3 bases: TGTGCCAGCACCCTCGCCAGGGGGCACGACGAGCAGTACTTC.

This clonotype was seen only a few times. This chain joins TRBV10-3 and TRBJ1-2; D is unresolved. The V gene lost 8 bases and the J gene lost 0 bases, with 10 bases spanning the gap. The CDR3 is 13 residues long. Germline V gene sequence: CDR1 ENHRY, CDR2 SYGVKD. The CDR3 nucleotides are TGTGCCATCTTCCGGGGAACTAACTATGGCTACACCTTC. It encodes CAIFRGTNYGYTF.

The chain uses TRBV4-1 and TRBJ2-2; 7 nucleotides line up with TRBD2. V trimming: 3 bases; J trimming: 3 bases; junction bases outside the gene matches: 13. This CDR3 contains 18 residues. The germline CDR1 and CDR2 sequences are MGHRA and YSYEKL. CDR3 DNA sequence: TGCGCCAGCAGCCACGGATATCTTGGCGGGGGAGACACCGGGGAGCTGTTTTTT. Protein: CASSHGYLGGGDTGELFF.

The V call is TRBV4-3, the J call TRBJ1-2; D not resolved. V was trimmed by 4 bases and J by 4 bases, leaving 13 bases between them. This CDR3 has 14 amino acids. Germline CDR1 LGHNA, CDR2 YSLEER. The CDR3 region has the DNA TGCGCCAGCAGCCCCAAGACTGTAGCCTATGGCTACACCTTC. This translates into CASSPKTVAYGYTF.

This clonotype was counted only a few times. V and J are TRBV7-2 and TRBJ2-5; D is unclear. The ends were cut back, 5 bases at V and 3 bases at J, with 10 bases in the middle. The CDR3 is made up of 13 amino acids. CDR1 is SGHTA and CDR2 is FQGNSA in the germline V gene. Written as DNA, the CDR3 is TGTGCCAGCAGCAACCCAGTTAAAGAGACCCAGTACTTC. Amino acids: CASSNPVKETQYF.

This chain connects TRBV6-5 to TRBJ2-3; D is perhaps TRBD2 (5 bases). The germline V gene encodes CDR1 MNHEY and CDR2 SVGAGI. V dropped 8 bases and J dropped 0 bases, with 12 bases sitting between them. This CDR3 comprises 14 residues. The CDR3 DNA is TGTGCCAGCCGGAGGAGCCTAAGCACAGATACGCAGTATTTT. Protein product: CASRRSLSTDTQYF.

This clonotype was seen repeatedly, ten times or more. The V and J genes are TRBV7-8 and TRBJ2-7; possible D gene TRBD1, 8 bases. CDR3 length: 16 residues. Trimming removed 5 bases from V and 2 bases from J, with 19 bases in between. Germline V gene lookup returns CDR1 SGHVS and CDR2 FQNEAQ. CDR3 bases: TGTGCCAGCAGCCCTAGGACAGGGACTATCACCTACGAGCAGTACTTC. Its protein product is CASSPRTGTITYEQYF.

This clonotype has a count of ten or more. The CDR3 nucleotides are TGCGCCAGCCACACAGGACAGGGAAGTCGCGAGCAGTTCTTC. This sequence encodes CASHTGQGSREQFF. This sequence joins TRBV5-1 and TRBJ2-1, with 8 bases that match TRBD1. CDR1 SGHRS and CDR2 YFSETQ come from the germline V gene. After removal of 7 bases from V and 10 bases from J, the junction contained 13 bases not matched to a gene. This CDR3 is 14 amino acids long.

Notes on this clonotype: A single base separates this from a much larger clone, so it may be a read error. This sequence joins TRBV2 and TRBJ1-1, with TRBD1 as a possible D gene (6 bases). Trimming took off 7 bases at V and 1 base at J, with 10 bases between the two ends. The CDR3 runs 13 residues. The germline V gene encodes CDR1 SNHLY and CDR2 FYNNEI. CDR3 in DNA: TGTGCCAGCAACCCACAGGGGAACACTGAAGCTTTCTTT. Translating gives CASNPQGNTEAFF. Full variable domain (outside the CDR3, taken from reference TRBV2 and TRBJ1-1): EPEVTQTPSHQVTQMGQEVILRCVPISNHLYFYWYRQILGQKVEFLVSFYNNEISEKSEIFDDQFSVERPDGSNFTLKIRSTKLEDSAMYFCASNPQGNTEAFFGQGTRLTVV.

This clonotype appeared a few times. This sequence joins TRBV4-2 and TRBJ1-2; weak D call: TRBD1 (5 bases). V was cut by 4 bases and J by 2 bases, with 20 bases left in between. CDR3 length: 17 amino acids. Per germline, CDR1 LGHNA and CDR2 YNFKEQ. In DNA form, the CDR3 reads TGTGCCAGCAGCCCCCTCCAGAGCAGACAGCTCAACTATGGCTACACCTTC. It translates to CASSPLQSRQLNYGYTF.

J is TRBJ1-4 and V is TRBV25-1; TRBD1 matches 7 bases. Germline V gene lookup returns CDR1 MGHDK and CDR2 SYGVNS. J gave up 8 bases and V 6 bases, and 6 bases lay outside the gene matches. This CDR3 has 13 amino acids. The CDR3 region has the DNA TGTGCCAGCAGAAACGACAGGGAGGAAAAACTGTTTTTT. Translation gives CASRNDREEKLFF.